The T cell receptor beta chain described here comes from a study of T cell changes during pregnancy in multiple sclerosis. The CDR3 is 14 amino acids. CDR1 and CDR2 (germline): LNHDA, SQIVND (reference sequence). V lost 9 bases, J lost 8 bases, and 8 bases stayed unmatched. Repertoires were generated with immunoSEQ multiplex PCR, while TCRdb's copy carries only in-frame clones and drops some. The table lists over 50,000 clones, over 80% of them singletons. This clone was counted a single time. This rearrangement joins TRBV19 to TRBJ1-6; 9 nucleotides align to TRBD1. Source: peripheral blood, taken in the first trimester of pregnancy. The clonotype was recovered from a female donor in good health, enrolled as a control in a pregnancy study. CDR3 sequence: CASLDRGYDSPLHF. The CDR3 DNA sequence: TGTGCCAGCCTGGACAGGGGATATGATTCACCCCTCCACTTT. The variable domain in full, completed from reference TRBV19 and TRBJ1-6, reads DGGITQSPKYLFRKEGQNVTLSCEQNLNHDAMYWYRQDPGQGLRLIYYSQIVNDFQKGDIAEGYSVSREKKESFPLTVTSAQKNPTAFYLCASLDRGYDSPLHFGNGTRLTVT.